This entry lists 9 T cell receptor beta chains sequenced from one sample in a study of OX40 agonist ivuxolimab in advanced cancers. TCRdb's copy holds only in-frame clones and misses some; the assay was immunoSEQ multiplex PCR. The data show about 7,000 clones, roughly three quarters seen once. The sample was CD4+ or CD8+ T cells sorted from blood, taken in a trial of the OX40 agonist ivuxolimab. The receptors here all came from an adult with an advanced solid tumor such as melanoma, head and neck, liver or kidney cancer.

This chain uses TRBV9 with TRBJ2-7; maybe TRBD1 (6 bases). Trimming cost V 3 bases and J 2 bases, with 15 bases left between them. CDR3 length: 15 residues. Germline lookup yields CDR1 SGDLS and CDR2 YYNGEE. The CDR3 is CASSEGDASTYEQYF. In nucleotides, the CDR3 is TGTGCCAGCAGCGAGGGGGACGCGAGTACCTACGAGCAGTACTTC.

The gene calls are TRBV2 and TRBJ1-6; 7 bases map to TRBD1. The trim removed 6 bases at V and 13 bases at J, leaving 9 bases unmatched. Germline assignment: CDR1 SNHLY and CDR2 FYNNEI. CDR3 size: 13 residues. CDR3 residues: CASRTGLGGPLHF. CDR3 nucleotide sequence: TGTGCCAGCAGGACAGGGCTCGGGGGGCCCCTCCACTTT.

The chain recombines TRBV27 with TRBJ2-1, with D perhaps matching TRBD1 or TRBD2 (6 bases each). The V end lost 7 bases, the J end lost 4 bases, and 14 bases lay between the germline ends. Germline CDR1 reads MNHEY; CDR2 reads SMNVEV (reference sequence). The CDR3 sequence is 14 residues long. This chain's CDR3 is CASTLGGGYNEQFF. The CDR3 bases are TGTGCCAGCACTCTCGGAGGGGGATACAATGAGCAGTTCTTC.

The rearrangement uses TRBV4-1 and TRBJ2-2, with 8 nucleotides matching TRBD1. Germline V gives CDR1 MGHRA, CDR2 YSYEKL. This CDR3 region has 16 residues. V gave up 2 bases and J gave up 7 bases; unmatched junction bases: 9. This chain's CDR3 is CASSQLDRGNVGELFF. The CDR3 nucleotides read TGCGCCAGCAGCCAACTAGACAGGGGCAATGTCGGGGAGCTGTTTTTT.

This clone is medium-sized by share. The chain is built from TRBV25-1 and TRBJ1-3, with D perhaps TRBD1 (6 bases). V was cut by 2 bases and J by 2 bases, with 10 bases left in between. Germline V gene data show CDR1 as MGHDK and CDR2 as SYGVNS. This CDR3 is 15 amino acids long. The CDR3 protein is CASSETGFAGNTIYF. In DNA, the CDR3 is TGTGCCAGCAGTGAAACAGGGTTTGCTGGAAACACCATATATTTT. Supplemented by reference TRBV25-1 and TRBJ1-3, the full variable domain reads EADIYQTPRYLVIGTGKKITLECSQTMGHDKMYWYQQDPGMELHLIHYSYGVNSTEKGDLSSESTVSRIRTEHFPLTLESARPSHTSQYLCASSETGFAGNTIYFGEGSWLTVV.

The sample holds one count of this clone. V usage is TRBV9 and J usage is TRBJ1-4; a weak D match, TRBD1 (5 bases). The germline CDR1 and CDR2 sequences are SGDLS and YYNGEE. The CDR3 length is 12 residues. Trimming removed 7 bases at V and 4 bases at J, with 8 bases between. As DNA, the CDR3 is TGTGCCAGCTCGGGACGTAATGAAAAACTGTTTTTT. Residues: CASSGRNEKLFF.

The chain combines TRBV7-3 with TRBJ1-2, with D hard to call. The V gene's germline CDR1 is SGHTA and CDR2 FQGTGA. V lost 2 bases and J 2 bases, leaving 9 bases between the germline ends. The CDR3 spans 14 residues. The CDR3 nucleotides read TGTGCCAGCAGCTTATTAGGCAGGAACTATGGCTACACCTTC. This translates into CASSLLGRNYGYTF.

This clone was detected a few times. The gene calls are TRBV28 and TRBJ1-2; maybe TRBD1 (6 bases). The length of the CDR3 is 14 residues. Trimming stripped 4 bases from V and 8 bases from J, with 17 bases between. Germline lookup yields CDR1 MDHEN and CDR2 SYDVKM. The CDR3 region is CASSYNREDKGYTF. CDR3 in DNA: TGTGCCAGCAGTTATAACAGGGAGGATAAGGGCTACACCTTC.

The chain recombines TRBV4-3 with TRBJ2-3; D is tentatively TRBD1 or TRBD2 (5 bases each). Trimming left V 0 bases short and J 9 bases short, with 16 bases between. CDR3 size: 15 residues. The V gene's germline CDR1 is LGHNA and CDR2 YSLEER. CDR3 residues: CASSQDIGAYSTQYF. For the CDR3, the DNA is TGCGCCAGCAGCCAAGATATCGGGGCCTACTCCACGCAGTATTTT.